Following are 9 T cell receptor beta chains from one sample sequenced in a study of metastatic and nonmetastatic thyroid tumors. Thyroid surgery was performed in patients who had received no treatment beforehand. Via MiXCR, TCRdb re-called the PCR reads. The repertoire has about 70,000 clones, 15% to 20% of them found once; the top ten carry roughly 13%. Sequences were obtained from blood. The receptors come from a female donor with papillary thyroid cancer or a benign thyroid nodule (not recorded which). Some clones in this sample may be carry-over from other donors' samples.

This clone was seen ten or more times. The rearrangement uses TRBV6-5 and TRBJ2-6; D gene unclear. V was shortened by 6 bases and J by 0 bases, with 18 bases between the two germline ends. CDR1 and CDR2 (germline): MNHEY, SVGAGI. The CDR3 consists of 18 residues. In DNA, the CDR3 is TGTGCCAGCAGCTCGCCAGGTCTAAGGGACTCTGGGGCCAACGTCCTGACTTTC. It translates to CASSSPGLRDSGANVLTF.

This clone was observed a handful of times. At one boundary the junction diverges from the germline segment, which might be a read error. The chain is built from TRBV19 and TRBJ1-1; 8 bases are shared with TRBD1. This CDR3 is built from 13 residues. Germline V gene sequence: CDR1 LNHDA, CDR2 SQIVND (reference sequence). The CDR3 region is CSSSKQGATEAFF. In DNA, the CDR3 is TGTTCCAGTAGTAAGCAGGGGGCCACTGAAGCTTTCTTT. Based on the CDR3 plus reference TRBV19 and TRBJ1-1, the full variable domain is DGGITQSPKYLFRKEGQNVTLSCEQNLNHDAMYWYRQDPGQGLRLIYYSQIVNDFQKGDIAEGYSVSREKKESFPLTVTSAQKNPTAFYLCSSSKQGATEAFFGQGTRLTVV.

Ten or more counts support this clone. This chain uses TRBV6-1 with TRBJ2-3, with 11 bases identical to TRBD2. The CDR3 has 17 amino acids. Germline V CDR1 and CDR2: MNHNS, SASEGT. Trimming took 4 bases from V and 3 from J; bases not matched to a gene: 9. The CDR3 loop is CASSGPTSGRLTDTQYF. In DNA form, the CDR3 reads TGTGCCAGCAGTGGTCCCACTAGCGGGAGACTGACAGATACGCAGTATTTT.

The CDR3 is CSARVLSSWYNEQFF. DNA of the CDR3: TGCAGTGCTAGAGTTCTGTCGTCGTGGTACAATGAGCAGTTCTTC. The chain carries TRBV20-1 and TRBJ2-1, with unresolved D. The CDR3 runs to 15 residues. V lost 1 base and J lost 4, with 14 bases in between. Germline V CDR1 and CDR2: DFQATT, SNEGSKA (reference sequence).

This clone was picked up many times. This chain's CDR3 is CSVAGRVVDTEAFF. The CDR3 DNA is TGCAGCGTTGCCGGCAGAGTTGTTGACACTGAAGCTTTCTTT. The chain recombines TRBV29-1 with TRBJ1-1; D remains unclear. V gave up 4 bases and J gave up 3 bases, with 15 bases separating them. CDR1 and CDR2 from the germline V gene are SQVTM and ANQGSEA. The CDR3 covers 14 residues.

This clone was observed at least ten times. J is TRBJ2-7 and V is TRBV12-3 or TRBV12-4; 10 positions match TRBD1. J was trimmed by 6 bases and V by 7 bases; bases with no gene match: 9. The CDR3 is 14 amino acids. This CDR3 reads CASNPGQGSFEQYF. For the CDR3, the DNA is TGTGCCAGCAACCCGGGACAGGGGTCATTCGAGCAGTACTTC.

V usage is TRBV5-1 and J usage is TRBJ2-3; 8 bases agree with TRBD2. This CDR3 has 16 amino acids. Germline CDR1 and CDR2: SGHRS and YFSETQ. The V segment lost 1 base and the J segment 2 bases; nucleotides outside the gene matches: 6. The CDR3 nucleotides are TGCGCCAGCAGCTTGACAGGACTAGCCCCCACAGATACGCAGTATTTT. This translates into CASSLTGLAPTDTQYF. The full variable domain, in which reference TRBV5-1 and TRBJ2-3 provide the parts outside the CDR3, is KAGVTQTPRYLIKTRGQQVTLSCSPISGHRSVSWYQQTPGQGLQFLFEYFSETQRNKGNFPGRFSGRQFSNSRSEMNVSTLELGDSALYLCASSLTGLAPTDTQYFGPGTRLTVL.

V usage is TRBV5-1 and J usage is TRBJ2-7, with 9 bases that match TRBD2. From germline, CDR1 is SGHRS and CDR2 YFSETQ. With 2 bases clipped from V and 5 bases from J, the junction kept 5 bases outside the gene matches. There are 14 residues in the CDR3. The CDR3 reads CASSFGQRGDEQYF. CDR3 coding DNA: TGCGCCAGCAGCTTCGGGCAGCGGGGGGACGAGCAGTACTTC. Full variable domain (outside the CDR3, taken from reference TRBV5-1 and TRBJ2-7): KAGVTQTPRYLIKTRGQQVTLSCSPISGHRSVSWYQQTPGQGLQFLFEYFSETQRNKGNFPGRFSGRQFSNSRSEMNVSTLELGDSALYLCASSFGQRGDEQYFGPGTRLTVT.

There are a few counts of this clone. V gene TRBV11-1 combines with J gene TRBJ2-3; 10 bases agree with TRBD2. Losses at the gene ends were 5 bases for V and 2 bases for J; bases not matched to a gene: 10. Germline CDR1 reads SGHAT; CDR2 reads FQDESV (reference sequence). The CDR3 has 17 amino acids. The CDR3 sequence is CASSHILAGEPTDTQYF. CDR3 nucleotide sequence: TGTGCCAGCAGCCACATCCTAGCGGGAGAGCCCACAGATACGCAGTATTTT.